These 28 T cell receptor beta chains share one sample of origin, sequenced in a study of cytomegalovirus exposure and HLA in healthy donors. TCRdb keeps only in-frame clones here, not all; method: immunoSEQ multiplex PCR. The sample records about 130,000 clones, 90% to 97% being singletons. The sample was PBMCs. The receptors originated from a young man in good health and CMV-seronegative.

The rearrangement joins TRBV29-1 to TRBJ2-1; the D gene is possibly TRBD2 (6 bases). V shed 4 bases and J shed 5 bases, with 18 bases lying between them. Germline CDR1 is SQVTM and CDR2 is ANQGSEA. CDR3 length: 15 residues. CDR3 nucleotide sequence: TGCAGCGTTGTGACTAAGGAGGGAATCCACAATGAGCAGTTCTTC. Its translation: CSVVTKEGIHNEQFF.

The count of this clone is one. CDR3 in amino acids: CASSYSSGDSYEQYF. DNA for the CDR3: TGTGCCAGCAGTTACTCGAGCGGGGACTCCTACGAGCAGTACTTC. The chain links TRBV6-5 to TRBJ2-7, with TRBD2 identical over 7 bases. The germline V gene has CDR1 MNHEY and CDR2 SVGAGI. CDR3 length: 15 amino acids. Trimming at V came to 0 bases and at J to 0 bases, leaving 2 bases not matched to a gene.

V usage is TRBV6-1 and J usage is TRBJ2-5; TRBD2 might be the D (7 bases). The CDR3 consists of 15 residues. Looked up from germline, CDR1 is MNHNS and CDR2 is SASEGT. Trimming shortened V by 6 bases and J by 5 bases, and 19 bases separated the two germline ends. The CDR3 bases are TGTGCCAGCAGGGGGGCTTCTAGCGGTAAGGAGACCCAGTACTTC. Encoded protein: CASRGASSGKETQYF.

V and J are TRBV9 and TRBJ1-2, with D perhaps matching TRBD1 (5 bases). This CDR3 is built from 14 residues. Trimming left V 1 base short and J 3 bases short, with 10 bases between. Germline V gives CDR1 SGDLS, CDR2 YYNGEE. This CDR3 is CASSVLSGDYGYTF. The CDR3 DNA reads TGTGCCAGCAGCGTACTTTCGGGGGACTATGGCTACACCTTC.

The V and J genes are TRBV28 and TRBJ1-2, with D tentatively TRBD1 (5 bases). CDR3 length equals 14 residues. V was clipped by 5 bases and J by 8 bases, with 18 bases between them. The germline V gene encodes CDR1 MDHEN and CDR2 SYDVKM. CDR3 loop: CASSPPDSFGGYTF. CDR3 nucleotide sequence: TGTGCCAGCAGTCCCCCAGACAGCTTCGGCGGCTACACCTTC.

This rearrangement joins TRBV27 to TRBJ1-5; D unresolved. The CDR3 loop spans 14 amino acids. Germline V gene lookup returns CDR1 MNHEY and CDR2 SMNVEV (reference sequence). V lost 3 bases and J 7 bases, leaving 13 bases between the germline ends. CDR3: CASSLRAQVQPQHF. CDR3 bases: TGTGCCAGCAGTTTGAGAGCCCAGGTACAGCCCCAGCATTTT.

V and J are TRBV9 and TRBJ2-3; 7 nucleotides match TRBD2. Germline values: CDR1 SGDLS, CDR2 YYNGEE. The CDR3 loop spans 15 amino acids. Trimming cost V 0 bases and J 6 bases; bases outside gene matches: 7. The CDR3, as DNA: TGTGCCAGCAGCGTAGACGGGAGGTTTGTTGATACGCAGTATTTT. Protein: CASSVDGRFVDTQYF.

V is TRBV4-3 and J is TRBJ2-1; 8 bases match TRBD2. Germline V gene data show CDR1 as LGHNA and CDR2 as YSLEER. CDR3 length: 15 residues. Trimming removed 4 bases from V and 12 bases from J; junction bases left unmatched: 14. The CDR3 sequence is CASSPGLAYPSPQFF. The CDR3 DNA sequence: TGCGCCAGCAGCCCTGGACTAGCTTACCCTTCTCCGCAGTTCTTC.

The chain carries TRBV11-3 and TRBJ1-3; D possibly corresponds to TRBD1 (5 bases). Trimming cost V 5 bases and J 2 bases, with 19 bases left between them. Germline loops: CDR1 SGHNT, CDR2 YENEEA. This CDR3 comprises 17 residues. CDR3 protein: CASSPRGKGGTGNTIYF. The CDR3 region has the DNA TGTGCCAGCAGCCCCCGGGGGAAAGGAGGCACTGGAAACACCATATATTTT.

V and J are TRBV7-9 and TRBJ2-2, with D possibly TRBD1 on 5 matching bases. The CDR3 is 15 residues long. Trimming removed 1 base from V and 2 bases from J, with 8 bases in between. CDR1 is SEHNR, CDR2 FQNEAQ, per germline (reference sequence). CDR3 coding DNA: TGTGCCAGCAGCTTAGGGGGCGATAACACCGGGGAGCTGTTTTTT. It codes for CASSLGGDNTGELFF.

The chain employs TRBV18 and TRBJ1-1; TRBD1 matches 7 bases. The germline CDR1 and CDR2 sequences are KGHSH and LQKENI. Germline trimming cut 5 bases from V and 11 bases from J; bases unmatched to any gene: 8. This CDR3 is 12 amino acids long. The CDR3 sequence is CASSADRAYAFF. CDR3 nucleotide sequence: TGTGCCAGCTCAGCCGACAGGGCGTACGCTTTCTTT.

The chain carries TRBV4-1 and TRBJ2-4, with 7 bases fitting TRBD1. The CDR3 runs to 15 residues. Per germline, CDR1 MGHRA and CDR2 YSYEKL. V was pared by 4 bases and J by 0 bases, with 3 bases of the junction left unmatched. CDR3 loop: CASSPGDRAKNIQYF. The CDR3 bases are TGCGCCAGCAGCCCCGGGGACAGAGCCAAAAACATTCAGTACTTC.

The rearrangement joins TRBV14 to TRBJ1-1; the D is unclear. V lost 4 bases, J lost 9 bases, and 18 bases lay in between. Germline CDR1 and CDR2: SGHDN and FVKESK. This CDR3 is 14 amino acids long. Written as DNA, the CDR3 is TGTGCCAGCAGCCTTGGAATGACAACAGAACAAGCTTTCTTT. Translating it yields CASSLGMTTEQAFF.

This chain connects TRBV11-2 to TRBJ2-3, with 15 bases aligning to TRBD2. The V and J ends lost 1 base and 3 bases, in that order; junction bases with no gene match: 2. Germline V gene lookup returns CDR1 SGHAT and CDR2 FQNNGV. The CDR3 is 17 amino acids. The CDR3 bases are TGTGCCAGCAGCTTAGGGACTAGCGGGAGGGGGACAGATACGCAGTATTTT. Its translation is CASSLGTSGRGTDTQYF.

The chain couples TRBV7-9 to TRBJ1-1; tentative D call: TRBD1 (5 bases). Trimming shortened V by 8 bases and J by 0 bases, and 16 bases separated the two germline ends. The CDR3 length is 15 residues. CDR1 is SEHNR, CDR2 FQNEAQ, per germline (reference sequence). The CDR3 sequence is CASLSTGVLNTEAFF. CDR3 coding DNA: TGTGCCAGCCTCTCCACGGGGGTTCTGAACACTGAAGCTTTCTTT.

The V gene is TRBV12-5, the J gene TRBJ2-7, with 7 bases lining up with TRBD1. The CDR3 loop spans 16 amino acids. Germline V CDR1 and CDR2: LGHNT, FRNRAP. V trimming: 2 bases; J trimming: 3 bases; junction bases outside the gene matches: 10. The CDR3 DNA reads TGTGCTAGTGGTTTGCGGTTACCGGGACAGAGCTACGAGCAGTACTTC. The encoded protein is CASGLRLPGQSYEQYF.

The chain couples TRBV19 to TRBJ2-2; the match to TRBD2 covers 14 bases. Germline V gene sequence: CDR1 LNHDA, CDR2 SQIVND (reference sequence). The J segment lost 5 bases and the V segment lost 4 bases, leaving 6 bases of the junction unmatched. CDR3 length equals 17 residues. This CDR3 is CASSKVRTSGRTGELFF. The CDR3 DNA reads as TGTGCCAGTAGTAAGGTTCGGACTAGCGGGAGGACCGGGGAGCTGTTTTTT. Full variable domain (outside the CDR3, taken from reference TRBV19 and TRBJ2-2): DGGITQSPKYLFRKEGQNVTLSCEQNLNHDAMYWYRQDPGQGLRLIYYSQIVNDFQKGDIAEGYSVSREKKESFPLTVTSAQKNPTAFYLCASSKVRTSGRTGELFFGEGSRLTVL.

The genes are TRBV11-2 and TRBJ2-3, with D possibly TRBD1 on 5 matching bases. The CDR3 is 19 residues long. Germline-derived CDR1 and CDR2 are SGHAT and FQNNGV. Trimming removed 5 bases at V and 0 bases at J, with 24 bases between. DNA for the CDR3: TGTGCCAGCAGCCCTGGTATGACTCAGGGCCGCACTAGCACAGATACGCAGTATTTT. This encodes CASSPGMTQGRTSTDTQYF.

The chain links TRBV6-1 to TRBJ2-1; D may be TRBD2 (7 bases). The CDR3 totals 14 residues. Germline-derived CDR1 and CDR2 are MNHNS and SASEGT. With 0 bases removed from V and 15 bases from J, the gap between germline ends came to 18 bases. In DNA, the CDR3 is TGTGCCAGCAGTGAAGCCACAGGGTCTGTAGCGGGGTTCTTC. Translation gives CASSEATGSVAGFF.

The chain combines TRBV25-1 with TRBJ2-1; D perhaps matches TRBD2 (6 bases). CDR1 is MGHDK and CDR2 is SYGVNS in the germline V gene. V shed 3 bases and J shed 1 base, with 16 bases lying between them. The CDR3 covers 17 residues. CDR3 amino acids: CASSEDMRENSYNEQFF. As DNA, the CDR3 is TGTGCCAGCAGTGAGGACATGCGGGAAAATTCCTACAATGAGCAGTTCTTC.

This rearrangement joins TRBV10-3 to TRBJ1-5; 7 bases fit TRBD1. The CDR3 has 15 amino acids. Germline CDR1 is ENHRY and CDR2 is SYGVKD. Unmatched junction bases numbered 8, after V lost 4 bases and J lost 5 bases. Written as DNA, the CDR3 is TGTGCCATCAGTGGGGAACAGGGGCCGCATCAGCCCCAGCATTTT. Translating gives CAISGEQGPHQPQHF.

This chain's CDR3 is CASSLAGDHEQYF. DNA for the CDR3: TGTGCCAGCAGCTTAGCAGGGGACCACGAGCAGTACTTC. The chain carries TRBV5-4 and TRBJ2-7; a possible D gene is TRBD1 (6 bases). The CDR3 runs 13 residues. Germline CDR1 and CDR2: SGHNT and YYREEE (reference sequence). V gave up 2 bases and J gave up 5 bases, with 11 bases separating them.

The count of this clone is one. This chain links TRBV19 with TRBJ1-2, with a possible D match to TRBD1 (5 bases). The germline gives CDR1 LNHDA, CDR2 SQIVND (reference sequence). V lost 6 bases and J 1 base, leaving 21 bases between the germline ends. The CDR3 runs 17 residues. The CDR3 DNA sequence: TGTGCCAGTAGCCGGGCGGGACCAACACCTTATAACTATGGCTACACCTTC. Its protein product is CASSRAGPTPYNYGYTF.

Only a few counts were recorded for this clone. V is TRBV6-1 and J is TRBJ2-5; no definite D call. The length of the CDR3 is 12 residues. Deletions cut 7 bases from V and 5 bases from J, with 11 bases between. In germline, CDR1 is MNHNS, CDR2 SASEGT. CDR3 nucleotides: TGTGCCAGCAATTTAAGCAAGGAGACCCAGTACTTC. Amino acids: CASNLSKETQYF.

V gene TRBV10-3 combines with J gene TRBJ1-2; D is possibly TRBD1 (6 bases). Germline CDR1 and CDR2: ENHRY and SYGVKD. The ends were cut back, 4 bases at V and 3 bases at J, with 9 bases in the middle. This CDR3 has 13 amino acids. Here the CDR3 reads CAISGGGDYGYTF. The DNA of the CDR3 is TGTGCCATCAGTGGAGGGGGGGACTATGGCTACACCTTC.

V and J are TRBV6-5 and TRBJ2-2, with a weak D call TRBD1 (6 bases). The CDR3 covers 14 residues. V lost 5 bases and J 3 bases, leaving 10 bases between the germline ends. Germline lookup yields CDR1 MNHEY and CDR2 SVGAGI. The CDR3 protein is CASSNGQHTGELFF. The CDR3 DNA is TGTGCCAGCAGTAACGGACAGCACACCGGGGAGCTGTTTTTT.

This chain connects TRBV6-4 to TRBJ2-2; D may be TRBD2 (5 bases). This CDR3 is built from 13 residues. V was cut by 3 bases and J by 3 bases, with 5 bases left in between. CDR1 and CDR2 (germline): MRHNA, SNTAGT. The CDR3 region is CASSERDTGELFF. CDR3 nucleotides: TGTGCCAGCAGTGAGCGGGACACCGGGGAGCTGTTTTTT.

This CDR3 is CATSRSGTGGRDSNQPQHF. The CDR3 DNA reads as TGTGCCACCAGCAGATCCGGGACAGGGGGTCGAGATAGCAATCAGCCCCAGCATTTT. The chain joins TRBV15 to TRBJ1-5, with 11 nucleotides matching TRBD1. V shed 2 bases, J shed 0 bases, and the junction held 9 bases outside the gene matches. CDR3 length: 19 residues. Germline-derived CDR1 and CDR2 are LNHNV and YYDKDF (reference sequence).